This TCR beta chain is from a study of identical twins. Study-wide results and caveats: Twin pairs' shared out-of-frame alpha sequences were enriched in low generation probability.

This CDR3 contains 12 residues. V was cut by 7 bases and J by 3 bases, with 6 bases left in between. Germline V gives CDR1 LNHDA, CDR2 SQIVND (reference sequence). TCRdb passed the 5' RACE reads through MiXCR, listing each CDR3 protein once. The table includes about 280,000 distinct CDR3 sequences, 6.5% to 9.5% detected once. This clonotype was detected a few times. Its antigen is unidentified. This same sample was also part of a study on yellow fever vaccine responses in identical twins.

Specimen: memory (CD45RO+) T cells sorted from blood. The chain is built from TRBV19 and TRBJ2-2; D is possibly TRBD1 (5 bases). The sequence was obtained from a woman under 30 in good health. This CDR3 is CASMTDTGELFF. As DNA, the CDR3 is TGTGCCAGTATGACAGACACCGGGGAGCTGTTTTTT.